The sequence of this T cell receptor (beta chain) was determined in a study of shared clonotypes between healthy human individuals. The CDR3 extends over 14 amino acids. V was clipped by 3 bases and J by 3 bases; unmatched bases: 1. The germline V gene has CDR1 MGHRA and CDR2 YSYEKL. TCRdb's table, derived via immunoSEQ multiplex PCR, lists solely in-frame clones and lacks some. The sample shows approximately 2.4 million clones, about 94% of them seen only once. The rearrangement uses TRBV4-1 and TRBJ1-4; 7 nucleotides agree with TRBD1. The TCR originated in a man aged 18 to 29 in good health. The sequenced material came from naive CD4+ T cells sorted from blood. Stated subset: CD45RA+ positively selected. CDR3 nucleotide sequence: TGCGCCAGCAGCCAGGGGACAGCTAATGAAAAACTGTTTTTT. Residues: CASSQGTANEKLFF.